Reported below is one TCR beta chain. What it binds is not known. The sample comes from a study of siplizumab effects on memory and regulatory T cells. Per sample, approximately 10^5 TCR templates underwent assay. The data were produced by immunoSEQ multiplex PCR, yet TCRdb's version contains in-frame clones alone and is incomplete. Among approximately 60,000 clones listed, roughly 85% were seen once. Study-wide results and limits: Naive T cells seemed more diverse than memory cells; they also seemed major alloresponse contributors.

The V and J ends lost 3 bases and 1 base respectively, with 16 bases between them. This CDR3 contains 16 residues. CDR1 and CDR2 (germline): SGHNT, YYREEE (reference sequence). The source material was memory CD4+ T cells sorted from blood. The source of this sequence is a human donor in good health. This chain links TRBV5-4 with TRBJ1-1; possible D gene TRBD1, 6 bases. CDR3 amino acids: CASSSLRTERNTEAFF. The DNA for the CDR3 is TGTGCCAGCAGCTCCCTCCGGACAGAAAGGAACACTGAAGCTTTCTTT.